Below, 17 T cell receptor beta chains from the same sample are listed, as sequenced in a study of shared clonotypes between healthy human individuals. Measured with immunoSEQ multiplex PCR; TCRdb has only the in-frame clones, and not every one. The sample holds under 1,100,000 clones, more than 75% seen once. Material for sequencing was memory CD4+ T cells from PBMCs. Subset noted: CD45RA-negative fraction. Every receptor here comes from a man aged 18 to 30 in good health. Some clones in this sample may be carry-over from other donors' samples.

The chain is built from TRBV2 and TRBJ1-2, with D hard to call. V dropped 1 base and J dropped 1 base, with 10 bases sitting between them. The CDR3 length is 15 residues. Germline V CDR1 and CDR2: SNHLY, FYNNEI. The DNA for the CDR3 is TGTGCCAGCAGTGAAGATGCAAACTTTAACTATGGCTACACCTTC. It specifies CASSEDANFNYGYTF.

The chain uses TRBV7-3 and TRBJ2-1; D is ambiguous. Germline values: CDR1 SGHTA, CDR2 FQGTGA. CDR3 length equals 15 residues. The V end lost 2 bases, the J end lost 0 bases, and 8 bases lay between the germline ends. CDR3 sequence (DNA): TGTGCCAGCAGCTTACCGGTGAGCTCCTACAATGAGCAGTTCTTC. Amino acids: CASSLPVSSYNEQFF.

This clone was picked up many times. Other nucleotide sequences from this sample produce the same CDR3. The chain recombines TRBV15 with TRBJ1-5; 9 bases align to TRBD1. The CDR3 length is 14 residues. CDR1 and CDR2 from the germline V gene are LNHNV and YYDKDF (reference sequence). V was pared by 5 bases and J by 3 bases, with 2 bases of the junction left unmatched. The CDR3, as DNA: TGTGCCACCAGCCGGGACAGGGACAATCAGCCCCAGCATTTT. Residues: CATSRDRDNQPQHF.

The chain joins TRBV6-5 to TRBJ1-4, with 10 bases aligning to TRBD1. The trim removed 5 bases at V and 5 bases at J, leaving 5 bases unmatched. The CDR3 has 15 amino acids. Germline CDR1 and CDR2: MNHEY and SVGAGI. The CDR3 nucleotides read TGTGCCAGCAGTACGGAGGGACAGGGGAATGAAAAACTGTTTTTT. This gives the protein CASSTEGQGNEKLFF.

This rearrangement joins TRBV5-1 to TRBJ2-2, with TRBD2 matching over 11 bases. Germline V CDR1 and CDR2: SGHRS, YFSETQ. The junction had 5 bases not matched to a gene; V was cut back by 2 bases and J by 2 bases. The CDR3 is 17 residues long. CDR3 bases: TGCGCCAGCAGCTTACTAGCGGGAGTGATCAACACCGGGGAGCTGTTTTTT. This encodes CASSLLAGVINTGELFF. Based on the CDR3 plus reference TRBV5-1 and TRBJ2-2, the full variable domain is KAGVTQTPRYLIKTRGQQVTLSCSPISGHRSVSWYQQTPGQGLQFLFEYFSETQRNKGNFPGRFSGRQFSNSRSEMNVSTLELGDSALYLCASSLLAGVINTGELFFGEGSRLTVL.

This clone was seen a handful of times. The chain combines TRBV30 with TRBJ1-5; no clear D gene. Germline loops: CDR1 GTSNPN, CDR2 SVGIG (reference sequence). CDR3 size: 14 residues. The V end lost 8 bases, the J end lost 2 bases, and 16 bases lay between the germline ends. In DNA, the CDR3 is TGTGCCCTCTCGGACCTGGTGGGCAATCAGCCCCAGCATTTT. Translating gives CALSDLVGNQPQHF.

The CDR3 spells CASSLVPPAGGLTDTQYF. The CDR3, as DNA: TGTGCCAGCAGCTTAGTCCCCCCAGCGGGAGGCCTCACAGATACGCAGTATTTT. This chain links TRBV7-6 with TRBJ2-3, with 9 bases aligning to TRBD2. V shed 1 base and J 2 bases; nucleotides not matched to a gene: 10. Germline CDR1 reads SGHVS; CDR2 reads FNYEAQ. This CDR3 has 18 amino acids.

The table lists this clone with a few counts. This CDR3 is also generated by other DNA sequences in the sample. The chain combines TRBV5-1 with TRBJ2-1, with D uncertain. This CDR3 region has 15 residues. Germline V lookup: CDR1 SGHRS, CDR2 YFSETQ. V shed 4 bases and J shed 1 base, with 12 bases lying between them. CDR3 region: CASSRGSGSYNEQFF. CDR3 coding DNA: TGCGCCAGCAGCCGTGGTAGTGGTTCCTACAATGAGCAGTTCTTC.

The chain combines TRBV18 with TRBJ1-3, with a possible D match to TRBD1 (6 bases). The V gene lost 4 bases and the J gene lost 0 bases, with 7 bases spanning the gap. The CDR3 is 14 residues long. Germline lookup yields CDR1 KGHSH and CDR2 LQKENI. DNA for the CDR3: TGTGCCAGCTCACAGGGGGTCTCTGGAAACACCATATATTTT. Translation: CASSQGVSGNTIYF.

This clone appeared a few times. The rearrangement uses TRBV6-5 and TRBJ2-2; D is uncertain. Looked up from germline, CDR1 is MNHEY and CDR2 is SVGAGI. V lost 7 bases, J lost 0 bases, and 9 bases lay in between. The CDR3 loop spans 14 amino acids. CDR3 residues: CASMGRANTGELFF. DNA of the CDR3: TGTGCCAGCATGGGTCGTGCGAACACCGGGGAGCTGTTTTTT.

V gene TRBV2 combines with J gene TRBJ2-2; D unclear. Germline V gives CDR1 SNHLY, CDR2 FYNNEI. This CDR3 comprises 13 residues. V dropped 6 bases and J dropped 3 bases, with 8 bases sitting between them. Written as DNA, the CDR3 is TGTGCCAGCAGAGCTAGGGACACCGGGGAGCTGTTTTTT. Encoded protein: CASRARDTGELFF.

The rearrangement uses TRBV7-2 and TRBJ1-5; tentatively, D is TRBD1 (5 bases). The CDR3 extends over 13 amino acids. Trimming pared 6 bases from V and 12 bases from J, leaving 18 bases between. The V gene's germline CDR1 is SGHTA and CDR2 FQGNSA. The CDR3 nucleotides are TGTGCCAGCAGAAGAGCCGGGGACGGGCGCCAGCATTTT. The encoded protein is CASRRAGDGRQHF.

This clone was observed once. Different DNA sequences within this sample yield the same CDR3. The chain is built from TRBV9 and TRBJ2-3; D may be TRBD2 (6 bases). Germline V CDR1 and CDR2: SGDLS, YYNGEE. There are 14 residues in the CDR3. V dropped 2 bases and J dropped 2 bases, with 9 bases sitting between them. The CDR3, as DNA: TGTGCCAGCAGCGTTGCGGGGTACACAGATACGCAGTATTTT. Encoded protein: CASSVAGYTDTQYF.

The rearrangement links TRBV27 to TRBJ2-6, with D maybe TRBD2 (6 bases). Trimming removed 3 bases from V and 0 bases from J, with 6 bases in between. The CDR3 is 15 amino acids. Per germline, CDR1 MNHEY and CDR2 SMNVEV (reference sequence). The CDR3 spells CASSFGGSGANVLTF. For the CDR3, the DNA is TGTGCCAGCAGTTTCGGGGGCTCTGGGGCCAACGTCCTGACTTTC.

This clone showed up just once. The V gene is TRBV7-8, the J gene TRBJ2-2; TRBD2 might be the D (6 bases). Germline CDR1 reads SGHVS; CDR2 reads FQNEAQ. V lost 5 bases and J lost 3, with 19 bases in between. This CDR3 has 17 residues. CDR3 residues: CASSVRFRDSDTGELFF. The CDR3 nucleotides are TGTGCCAGCAGCGTCAGATTCCGGGACTCGGACACCGGGGAGCTGTTTTTT.

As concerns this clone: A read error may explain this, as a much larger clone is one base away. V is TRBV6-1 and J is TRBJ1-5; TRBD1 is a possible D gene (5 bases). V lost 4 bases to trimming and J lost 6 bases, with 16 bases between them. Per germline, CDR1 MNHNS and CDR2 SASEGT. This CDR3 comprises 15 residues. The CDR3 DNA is TGTGCCAGCAGTGGGCAGGCAGGGCATAGTCAGCCCCAGCATTTT. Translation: CASSGQAGHSQPQHF.

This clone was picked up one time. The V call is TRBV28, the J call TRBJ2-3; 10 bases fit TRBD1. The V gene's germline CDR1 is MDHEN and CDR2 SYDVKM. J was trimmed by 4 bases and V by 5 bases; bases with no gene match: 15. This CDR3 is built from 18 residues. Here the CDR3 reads CASSTPGQGPHRSDTQYF. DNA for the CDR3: TGTGCCAGCAGTACTCCGGGACAGGGGCCGCACAGGTCAGATACGCAGTATTTT.